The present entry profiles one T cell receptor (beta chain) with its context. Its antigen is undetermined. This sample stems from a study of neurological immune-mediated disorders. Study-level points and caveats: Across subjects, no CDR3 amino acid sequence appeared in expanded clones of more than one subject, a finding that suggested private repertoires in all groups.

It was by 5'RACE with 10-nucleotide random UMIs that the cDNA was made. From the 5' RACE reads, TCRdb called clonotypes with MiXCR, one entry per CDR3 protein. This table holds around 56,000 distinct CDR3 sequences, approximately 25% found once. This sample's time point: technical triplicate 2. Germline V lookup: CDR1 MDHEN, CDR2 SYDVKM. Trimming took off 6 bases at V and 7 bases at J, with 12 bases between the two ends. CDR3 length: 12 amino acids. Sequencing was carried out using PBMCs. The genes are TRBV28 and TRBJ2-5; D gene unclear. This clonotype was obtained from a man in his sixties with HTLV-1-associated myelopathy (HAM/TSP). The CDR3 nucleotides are TGTGCCAGCAGCGACACAGTGGTGACCCAGTACTTC. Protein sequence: CASSDTVVTQYF.